The T cell receptor beta chain described here comes from a study of T cell changes during pregnancy in multiple sclerosis. Method: immunoSEQ multiplex PCR; TCRdb's copy keeps in-frame clones and lacks some. The sample lists around 40,000 clones; more than 85% were seen once. This CDR3 comprises 20 residues. V was clipped by 1 base and J by 2 bases; unmatched bases: 14. Germline CDR1 is SGHKS and CDR2 is YYEKEE (reference sequence). The sequence derives from a female donor with multiple sclerosis, enrolled in a pregnancy study. The chain is built from TRBV5-5 and TRBJ2-7; 14 bases line up with TRBD2. This sample comprised CD4+ T cells from peripheral blood mononuclear cells, obtained in the second trimester of pregnancy. The CDR3 sequence is CASSLKATSGGDAKTYEQYF. The CDR3 DNA is TGTGCCAGCAGCTTGAAAGCGACTAGCGGGGGGGATGCCAAAACCTACGAGCAGTACTTC.